This TCR beta chain was profiled in a study of blood T cell repertoires in COVID-19. Overall study: Researchers got acute and convalescent COVID-19 samples from the United States, Italy and Spain. The analysed material was cDNA or gDNA that came from T cells, B-cell-depleted T cells, or PBMCs.

Authors' methods: Reference gene primer amplification gave estimated nucleated cell counts. Data came from immunoSEQ multiplex PCR; TCRdb stores just in-frame clones and leaves some out. From that table come the V and J calls and clone size; the DNA was used to work out D and trimming. The table shows about 180,000 clones, with 75% to 80% occurring only once. The V gene's germline CDR1 is MNHEY and CDR2 SMNVEV (reference sequence). The CDR3 consists of 16 residues. V shed 2 bases, J shed 2 bases, and the junction held 5 bases outside the gene matches. The TCR was taken from a woman in her 70s with acute or convalescent COVID-19. Sequenced: peripheral blood. This chain connects TRBV27 to TRBJ2-5; 10 positions match TRBD2. For the CDR3, the DNA is TGTGCCAGCAGTTTAGGACTAGCGGTCCGTCAAGAGACCCAGTACTTC. This translates into CASSLGLAVRQETQYF.